The entry that follows covers one TCR beta chain sequence. This specimen belongs to a study of blood T cell repertoires in COVID-19. Study-wide background: Collection of acute and convalescent COVID-19 samples took place in the United States, Italy and Spain. Nucleic acid was either cDNA or gDNA, and it came from T cells, B-cell-depleted T cells, or PBMCs.

Original processing methods: Reference gene primer amplification gave estimated nucleated cell counts. TCRdb's copy holds only in-frame clones and misses some; the assay was immunoSEQ multiplex PCR. That table gives V, J and clone size, and the DNA gave D and trimming. Here the sample spans about 160,000 clones, roughly 93% being singletons. The CDR3 consists of 14 residues. In germline, CDR1 is WSHSY, CDR2 SAAADI. J lost 5 bases, V lost 3 bases, and 6 bases had no gene match. The genes are TRBV10-2 and TRBJ1-1, with 7 bases matching TRBD1. Specimen: peripheral blood. This TCR came from a woman between 50 and 59 years old with acute or convalescent COVID-19. The CDR3 DNA reads TGCGCCAGCAGTGACAGGGGGAGGAGGACTGAAGCTTTCTTT. Its protein product is CASSDRGRRTEAFF.